Presented here are 32 T cell receptor beta chains from one specimen sequenced in a study of blood T cell repertoires in COVID-19. The repertoire was sequenced with immunoSEQ multiplex PCR; TCRdb's copy has only in-frame clones and lacks some. This table has around 230,000 clones, around four fifths appearing once. Sample: peripheral blood. The receptors were gathered from a woman in her 50s with acute or convalescent COVID-19.

In its sample, this clone was seen once. The V call is TRBV24-1, the J call TRBJ2-2; D is uncertain. V lost 10 bases and J lost 6, with 11 bases in between. The CDR3 loop spans 12 amino acids. Germline CDR1 and CDR2: KGHDR and SFDVKD. CDR3 coding DNA: TGTGCCACGCAACTGGGCGCCGGGGAGCTGTTTTTT. Translated: CATQLGAGELFF.

The table lists this clone with many counts. The chain employs TRBV5-1 and TRBJ2-7, with a tentative D call TRBD1 (7 bases). The CDR3 totals 17 residues. Per the germline V gene, CDR1 is SGHRS and CDR2 is YFSETQ. V was shortened by 4 bases and J by 6 bases, with 26 bases between the two germline ends. CDR3 nucleotides: TGCGCCAGCAGCCCTAAAATCCTCCCGGACAGGAGGGCCGAGCAGTACTTC. Amino acid sequence: CASSPKILPDRRAEQYF.

The CDR3 loop reads CASRGTGGLLLYEQYF. CDR3 sequence (DNA): TGTGCCAGCAGGGGGACAGGGGGCTTGCTACTCTACGAGCAGTACTTC. The rearrangement links TRBV28 to TRBJ2-7; TRBD1 agrees at 12 bases. Germline V gene data show CDR1 as MDHEN and CDR2 as SYDVKM. CDR3 length: 16 amino acids. Trimming took 6 bases from V and 3 from J; bases not matched to a gene: 9.

The rearrangement joins TRBV27 to TRBJ2-3; D perhaps matches TRBD2 (5 bases). CDR1 is MNHEY, CDR2 SMNVEV, per germline (reference sequence). The CDR3 is 13 amino acids. Trimming shortened V by 0 bases and J by 8 bases, and 9 bases separated the two germline ends. The CDR3 sequence: CASSLSDGGTQYF. The DNA of the CDR3 is TGTGCCAGCAGTTTATCGGACGGAGGTACGCAGTATTTT.

The V and J genes are TRBV6-4 and TRBJ1-1, with TRBD1 matching 12 bases. CDR1 is MRHNA and CDR2 is SNTAGT in the germline V gene. With 8 bases clipped from V and 4 bases from J, the junction kept 2 bases outside the gene matches. The CDR3 spans 13 residues. The CDR3 loop is CASRGQGATEAFF. In DNA form, the CDR3 reads TGTGCCAGCCGGGGACAGGGGGCCACTGAAGCTTTCTTT.

V usage is TRBV6-5 and J usage is TRBJ1-6; 8 positions agree with TRBD1. Germline CDR1 reads MNHEY; CDR2 reads SVGAGI. The CDR3 consists of 14 residues. V was pared by 6 bases and J by 7 bases, with 5 bases of the junction left unmatched. Here the CDR3 reads CASSDRGVNSPLHF. CDR3 DNA sequence: TGTGCCAGCAGCGACAGGGGTGTCAATTCACCCCTCCACTTT.

This chain connects TRBV12-3 or TRBV12-4 to TRBJ1-1; D gene uncertain. This CDR3 spans 11 amino acids. Trimming took off 5 bases at V and 1 base at J, with 2 bases between the two ends. CDR3 protein: CASSRNTEAFF. The CDR3 nucleotides read TGTGCCAGCAGTCGGAACACTGAAGCTTTCTTT.

V gene TRBV6-1 combines with J gene TRBJ2-5; 11 bases are a match to TRBD2. The CDR3 length is 17 residues. From germline, CDR1 is MNHNS and CDR2 SASEGT. With V trimmed by 2 bases and J by 5 bases, 10 bases remained unmatched. CDR3 sequence reads: CASSEMGSGRGWETQYF. CDR3 DNA: TGTGCCAGCAGTGAAATGGGTAGCGGGAGGGGATGGGAGACCCAGTACTTC.

CDR3 DNA: TGCACCAGCAGCCAACAAGGGCGGAGGAGGTCCGATGAGCAGTTCTTC. Its translation is CTSSQQGRRRSDEQFF. The chain carries TRBV1 and TRBJ2-1; TRBD2, the D gene given by the table, was not confirmed from the DNA. TRBV1 is a recognized pseudogene. This CDR3 region has 16 residues.

This sequence joins TRBV6-5 and TRBJ2-3; the D is unclear. CDR1 and CDR2 (germline): MNHEY, SVGAGI. The CDR3 contains 14 residues. Trimming cost V 5 bases and J 0 bases, with 9 bases left between them. DNA for the CDR3: TGTGCCAGCAGTCACAGATTAAGCACAGATACGCAGTATTTT. Protein: CASSHRLSTDTQYF.

The chain couples TRBV5-6 to TRBJ2-7, with TRBD2 matching 9 bases. The CDR3 is 19 residues long. J gave up 4 bases and V 4 bases, and 21 bases lay outside the gene matches. Germline CDR1 and CDR2: SGHDT and YYEEEE. CDR3 sequence reads: CASSPRWGVGGRAAYEQYF. In DNA form, the CDR3 reads TGTGCCAGCAGCCCCCGTTGGGGGGTCGGCGGGAGGGCGGCGTACGAGCAGTACTTC.

The chain combines TRBV9 with TRBJ1-3; no firm D call. The CDR3 loop spans 18 amino acids. V was cut by 0 bases and J by 3 bases, with 19 bases left in between. Per the germline V gene, CDR1 is SGDLS and CDR2 is YYNGEE. The CDR3 loop reads CASSVEPLAATGGNTIYF. The CDR3, as DNA: TGTGCCAGCAGCGTAGAACCACTCGCAGCCACGGGTGGAAACACCATATATTTT.

The chain is built from TRBV25-1 and TRBJ1-4, with D possibly being TRBD1 (6 bases). Germline-derived CDR1 and CDR2 are MGHDK and SYGVNS. The V and J ends lost 1 base and 2 bases respectively, with 11 bases between them. The CDR3 contains 16 residues. The CDR3 DNA reads TGTGCCAGCAGTGAATCGGGGGGCAGGACTAATGAAAAACTGTTTTTT. This sequence encodes CASSESGGRTNEKLFF.

This clone was counted a single time. The rearrangement uses TRBV7-2 and TRBJ2-2; 8 bases map to TRBD2. From germline, CDR1 is SGHTA and CDR2 FQGNSA. V shed 8 bases, J shed 5 bases, and the junction held 7 bases outside the gene matches. This CDR3 is built from 14 residues. The CDR3 nucleotides read TGTGCCAGCCAACTAGGCGGGGGGACCGGGGAGCTGTTTTTT. The encoded protein is CASQLGGGTGELFF.

The chain carries TRBV5-1 and TRBJ2-5, with D possibly matching TRBD2 (7 bases). Trimming removed 4 bases from V and 1 base from J, with 11 bases in between. CDR1 is SGHRS and CDR2 is YFSETQ in the germline V gene. The CDR3 contains 14 residues. The DNA for the CDR3 is TGCGCCAGCAGCGCCGGGGGGCTCCAAGAGACCCAGTACTTC. Encoded protein: CASSAGGLQETQYF.

This rearrangement joins TRBV3-1 (or the pseudogene TRBV3-2) to TRBJ2-7; D gene ambiguous. This CDR3 has 13 residues. The germline CDR1 and CDR2 sequences are LGHDT and YNNKEL (reference sequence). V lost 2 bases and J lost 1, with 6 bases in between. CDR3 residues: CASSQTDSYEQYF. The CDR3 DNA reads as TGTGCCAGCAGCCAAACAGATTCCTACGAGCAGTACTTC.

This clone has just one count. This chain connects TRBV18 to TRBJ1-4; 8 bases match TRBD1. CDR3 length: 15 residues. The J segment lost 5 bases and the V segment lost 4 bases, leaving 6 bases of the junction unmatched. The germline V gene encodes CDR1 KGHSH and CDR2 LQKENI. CDR3 DNA: TGTGCCAGCTCACTTGGACAGGGCGCGAATGAAAAACTGTTTTTT. This translates into CASSLGQGANEKLFF.

The chain couples TRBV12-2 to TRBJ2-7; the table's D call, TRBD2, has no DNA check behind it. TRBV12-2 is marked as a pseudogene. The CDR3 sequence is 15 residues long. CDR3 sequence: CASRPLRGAPHEQYF. CDR3 in DNA: TGTGCAAGTCGCCCTCTCCGGGGGGCGCCCCACGAGCAGTACTTC.

V is TRBV6-4 and J is TRBJ2-3, with TRBD2 as a possible D gene (5 bases). CDR3 length equals 14 residues. Germline CDR1 reads MRHNA; CDR2 reads SNTAGT. V was trimmed by 2 bases and J by 2 bases, leaving 8 bases between them. Here the CDR3 DNA reads TGTGCCAGCAGTGACGGGAGACACACAGATACGCAGTATTTT. This sequence encodes CASSDGRHTDTQYF.

This clone showed up just a few times. The chain links TRBV6-4 to TRBJ2-7, with D maybe TRBD2 (6 bases). Deletions cut 8 bases from V and 3 bases from J, with 20 bases between. This CDR3 spans 15 amino acids. Looked up from germline, CDR1 is MRHNA and CDR2 is SNTAGT. CDR3 in amino acids: CASGIRGLGGYEQYF. The CDR3 region has the DNA TGTGCCAGCGGAATCCGGGGGTTGGGGGGCTACGAGCAGTACTTC.

Only a few counts were recorded for this clone. V gene TRBV5-1 combines with J gene TRBJ1-2; no definite D call. Germline V lookup: CDR1 SGHRS, CDR2 YFSETQ. The CDR3 length is 15 residues. Trimming cost V 0 bases and J 6 bases, with 15 bases left between them. The CDR3 DNA follows: TGCGCCAGCAGCTTGGGGTTGATGAGCCGGGATGGCTACACCTTC. Its translation: CASSLGLMSRDGYTF.

The rearrangement joins TRBV20-1 to TRBJ2-1, with 8 nucleotides matching TRBD1. There are 15 residues in the CDR3. The V gene's germline CDR1 is DFQATT and CDR2 SNEGSKA (reference sequence). Germline trimming cut 3 bases from V and 5 bases from J; bases unmatched to any gene: 9. The CDR3 sequence: CSASAPQGADNEQFF. CDR3 bases: TGCAGTGCTAGTGCCCCTCAGGGGGCGGACAATGAGCAGTTCTTC.

The rearrangement uses TRBV14 and TRBJ2-3, with 12 bases lining up with TRBD2. The trim removed 5 bases at V and 0 bases at J, leaving 12 bases unmatched. The CDR3 runs 19 residues. Germline V gene sequence: CDR1 SGHDN, CDR2 FVKESK. CDR3 residues: CASSKPPSGRAHSTDTQYF. The CDR3 coding sequence is TGTGCCAGCAGCAAGCCCCCTAGCGGGAGGGCCCATAGCACAGATACGCAGTATTTT. Drawing the rest from reference TRBV14 and TRBJ2-3, the complete variable domain is EAGVTQFPSHSVIEKGQTVTLRCDPISGHDNLYWYRRVMGKEIKFLLHFVKESKQDESGMPNNRFLAERTGGTYSTLKVQPAELEDSGVYFCASSKPPSGRAHSTDTQYFGPGTRLTVL.

In DNA, the CDR3 is TGTGCCAGCAGTTTAGCCTCGACTAGCGGATACACAGATACGCAGTATTTT. Amino acids: CASSLASTSGYTDTQYF. The chain joins TRBV27 to TRBJ2-3; 9 bases fit TRBD2. After removal of 2 bases from V and 2 bases from J, the junction contained 8 bases not matched to a gene. The CDR3 sequence is 17 residues long. Germline V gene sequence: CDR1 MNHEY, CDR2 SMNVEV (reference sequence).

This clone was detected once. V gene TRBV3-1 (or the pseudogene TRBV3-2) combines with J gene TRBJ1-3; D is uncertain. Per the germline V gene, CDR1 is LGHDT and CDR2 is YNNKEL (reference sequence). Trimming removed 2 bases at V and 0 bases at J, with 2 bases between. CDR3 size: 13 residues. CDR3 bases: TGTGCCAGCAGCCAACACTCTGGAAACACCATATATTTT. It translates to CASSQHSGNTIYF.

This chain joins TRBV11-2 and TRBJ1-2, with 8 bases lining up with TRBD1. CDR3 length: 16 residues. Trimming cost V 5 bases and J 4 bases; bases outside gene matches: 12. Germline CDR1 SGHAT, CDR2 FQNNGV. CDR3 in DNA: TGTGCCAGCAGCCCCGACCCGGACAGGGTGGGCTATGGCTACACCTTC. Translating it yields CASSPDPDRVGYGYTF.

The rearrangement uses TRBV3-1 (or the pseudogene TRBV3-2) and TRBJ2-7; 9 bases map to TRBD1. V was pared by 1 base and J by 4 bases, with 2 bases of the junction left unmatched. Germline assignment: CDR1 LGHDT and CDR2 YNNKEL (reference sequence). There are 14 residues in the CDR3. CDR3 in DNA: TGTGCCAGCAGCCAAGGACAGGGGGTATACGAGCAGTACTTC. This translates into CASSQGQGVYEQYF.

This clone has a handful of counts. The chain employs TRBV24-1 and TRBJ2-5, with D hard to call. This CDR3 has 15 residues. Germline-derived CDR1 and CDR2 are KGHDR and SFDVKD. Trimming left V 3 bases short and J 2 bases short, with 12 bases between. CDR3 amino acids: CATSDPAADQETQYF. CDR3 DNA: TGTGCCACCAGTGATCCTGCGGCAGATCAAGAGACCCAGTACTTC.

The rearrangement joins TRBV29-1 to TRBJ2-5; D ambiguous. This CDR3 contains 9 residues. Germline CDR1 SQVTM, CDR2 ANQGSEA. Trimming removed 3 bases from V and 9 bases from J, with 5 bases in between. The chain's CDR3 is CSVDDSQYF. CDR3 nucleotide sequence: TGCAGCGTTGACGACTCCCAGTACTTC.

V and J are TRBV6-5 and TRBJ2-5; 8 bases are shared with TRBD1. The CDR3 has 16 amino acids. Germline lookup yields CDR1 MNHEY and CDR2 SVGAGI. The ends lost 2 bases at V and 5 bases at J; junction bases unmatched: 10. CDR3: CASSYRWQGARETQYF. As DNA, the CDR3 is TGTGCCAGCAGTTACAGGTGGCAGGGGGCGCGGGAGACCCAGTACTTC.

This rearrangement joins TRBV30 to TRBJ2-6; 7 nucleotides agree with TRBD2. Germline V gene data show CDR1 as GTSNPN and CDR2 as SVGIG (reference sequence). Unmatched junction bases numbered 12, after V lost 7 bases and J lost 0 bases. The CDR3 covers 17 residues. The CDR3 coding sequence is TGTGCCTCTTTCCGGGGAGGGACCCTCTCTGGGGCCAACGTCCTGACTTTC. Its protein product is CASFRGGTLSGANVLTF.

The CDR3 DNA sequence: TGTGCCAGCAGTGACAGGCCGGCCACTGAAGCTTTCTTT. Its protein is CASSDRPATEAFF. The rearrangement joins TRBV6-1 to TRBJ1-1, with unresolved D. Germline CDR1 MNHNS, CDR2 SASEGT. The CDR3 covers 13 residues. V was shortened by 3 bases and J by 4 bases, with 9 bases between the two germline ends.